This is a list of T cell receptor beta chains from one sample in a study of early stage breast cancer tumors. Method: immunoSEQ multiplex PCR; TCRdb's copy keeps in-frame clones and lacks some. The sample consists of under 75,000 clones, 60% to 85% of them appearing once. The sequencing sample was made of blood. All receptors come from a person aged 30 to 40 with breast cancer. Both conserved end residues are trimmed from each CDR3. Rows give clone size only sometimes, using once, few, many, or a class for an expanded clone.

v_gene,abundance,CDR3aa
TRBV7-9,medium-sized,ASSLLGGYTDTQY
TRBV7-8,.,ASSFGIAGPPGTGELF
TRBV7-8,.,ASSLVGLGGLGTEAF
TRBV10-3,few,AINGGYGYT
TRBV28,once,ASSFPLQTRGAYEQY
TRBV5-1,.,ASSLDEGPYEQY
TRBV6-1,.,ASSEPRGDNEQF
TRBV10-1,.,ARANREQY
TRBV27,.,ASRGQGRSYEQY
TRBV5-4,once,ASSTGLAGAVDEQY
TRBV29-1,.,SVEGTGVSGANVLT
TRBV4-3,.,ASSQGRDRYGYT
TRBV4-2,.,ASSQPGTGKSYNEQF
TRBV7-2,few,ASSQRDDYEQY
TRBV5-1,once,ASSPAGGGVNGYT
TRBV18,few,ASSPKLAGDTGELF
TRBV19,.,ASQQGAYEQY
TRBV6-5,.,ASSDETGNTEAF
TRBV19,few,ASRQFLAGDFYNEQF
TRBV7-6,.,ASSLAGTTYEQY
TRBV7-9,few,ASSPVGLEQF
TRBV13,.,ASSLRTSGILHEQY
TRBV30,.,ALTRGRVDMNTEAF
TRBV5-1,.,ASSRDVTTDTQY
TRBV9,.,ASSPWGTGGKDTQY
TRBV27,few,ASKSQSSNQPQH
TRBV27,.,ASSPSANIQY
TRBV5-1,.,ASTGLAGAGAGELF
TRBV9,.,ASSVGASGSGGEETQY
TRBV5-1,.,ASKDNQGAYGYT
TRBV6-6,.,ATTGAGHEQY
TRBV18,.,ASSPDRSTGELF
TRBV4-1,.,ASSLSGTNYGYT
TRBV20-1,.,SARGPYEQY
TRBV21-1,once,ASSKVLRDPYEQY
TRBV4-1,few,ASSGLAGGRYNEQF
TRBV20-1,.,SAIAETQY
TRBV7-8,.,ASSPQIAGAYYGYT
TRBV11-2,once,ASSSGLADYEQY
TRBV18,.,ASSPRPRGVSGYT
TRBV5-5,.,ASSWEGSSYNEQF
TRBV30,few,AWERHENTEAF
TRBV4-1,few,ASSQPSGGQNGYT
TRBV7-9,few,ASSLGTGLEGTEAF
TRBV19,.,ASSMQGSSYEQY
TRBV4-1,.,ASSPREDYGYT